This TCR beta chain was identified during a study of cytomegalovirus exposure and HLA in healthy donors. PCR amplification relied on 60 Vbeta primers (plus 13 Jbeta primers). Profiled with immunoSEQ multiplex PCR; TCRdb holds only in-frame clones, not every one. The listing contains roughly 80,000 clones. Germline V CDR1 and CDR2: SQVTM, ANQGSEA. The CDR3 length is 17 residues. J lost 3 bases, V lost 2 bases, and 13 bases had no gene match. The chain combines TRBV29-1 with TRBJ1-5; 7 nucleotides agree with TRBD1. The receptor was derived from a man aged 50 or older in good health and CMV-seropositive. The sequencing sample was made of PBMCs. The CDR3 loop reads CSVELRDSHVYNQPQHF. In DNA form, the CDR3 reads TGCAGCGTTGAACTTCGGGACAGTCACGTTTACAATCAGCCCCAGCATTTT.